The rows below give T cell receptor beta chains drawn from one sample of a study of OX40 agonist ivuxolimab in advanced cancers. Profiling relied on immunoSEQ multiplex PCR, and the TCRdb table lists in-frame clones only, not all of them. The sample shows approximately 29,000 clones, roughly 83% of them seen only once. This specimen consisted of CD4+ or CD8+ T cells sorted from blood, obtained in a trial of the OX40 agonist ivuxolimab. Receptor source: an adult with an advanced solid tumor such as melanoma, head and neck, liver or kidney cancer. CDR3s include the opening cysteine and the closing phenylalanine or tryptophan. The order of the fields is V gene, D gene, clone size, J gene, CDR3 DNA, CDR3 protein. D genes are given only for firm matches. Size tells how often a clone was seen (once, few, many) or the class of an expanded clone, and some rows leave it out.

>TRBV18|TRBD1|NA|TRBJ2-1
TGTGCCAGCTCACCACCGGGGGGACAGGGGGCGCATCCCCGCTCCTACAATGAGCAGTTCTTC
CASSPPGGQGAHPRSYNEQFF
>TRBV18|NA|NA|TRBJ2-1
TGTGCCAGCTCACCGTCTTTCTTTCCGGGGGGACATAACAATGAGCAGTTCTTC
CASSPSFFPGGHNNEQFF
>TRBV6-5|NA|NA|TRBJ2-6
TGTGCCAGCAGCGTCATATTTTCTGGGGCCAACGTCCTGACTTTC
CASSVIFSGANVLTF
>TRBV28|NA|NA|TRBJ2-3
TGTGCCAGCATCAAATGGGACCATAGCACAGATACGCAGTATTTT
CASIKWDHSTDTQYF
>TRBV5-8|NA|NA|TRBJ1-1
TGTGCCAGCACCCCTGGAACCTCGAACACTGAAGCTTTCTTT
CASTPGTSNTEAFF
>TRBV7-9|NA|NA|TRBJ1-3
TGTGCCAGCAGCCCCGCCCCACTGTCGGGAAACACCATATATTTT
CASSPAPLSGNTIYF
>TRBV6-5|NA|NA|TRBJ1-1
TGTGCCAGCACTCCCAGGGCCGCTGAAGCTTTCTTT
CASTPRAAEAFF
>TRBV7-9|NA|NA|TRBJ1-2
TGTGCCAGCAGCTTACTTGACAGAGAAAACTATGGCTACACCTTC
CASSLLDRENYGYTF
>TRBV19|NA|once|TRBJ1-1
TGTGCCAGTAGTCCCCTGTTCCTGGGGGACACTGAAGCTTTCTTT
CASSPLFLGDTEAFF
>TRBV30|NA|NA|TRBJ1-5
TGTGCCTGGAGTGTACGGGGTGGGGTCGACCGTCAGCCCCAGCATTTT
CAWSVRGGVDRQPQHF
>TRBV5-1|NA|once|TRBJ1-3
TGCGCCAGCAGCTTGGCGGCCCCCCGTGGAAACACCATATATTTT
CASSLAAPRGNTIYF
>TRBV2|TRBD2|NA|TRBJ2-5
TGTGCCAGCAATTTCGGACTAGCGGGAAAAGAGACCCAGTACTTC
CASNFGLAGKETQYF
>TRBV10-2|NA|NA|TRBJ2-7
TGCGCCAGTAGACCTGGGCCTACCTACGAGCAGTACTTC
CASRPGPTYEQYF
>TRBV2|NA|NA|TRBJ1-5
TGTGCCAGCAGTGAAGGCAAGGGACACAGCAATCAGCCCCAGCATTTT
CASSEGKGHSNQPQHF
>TRBV7-8|TRBD1|NA|TRBJ1-3
TGTGCCAGCAGCCCTTCACGGACAGGCTCTGGAAACACCATATATTTT
CASSPSRTGSGNTIYF
>TRBV11-2|TRBD1|NA|TRBJ2-7
TGTGCCAGCGGGGGACAGGAGCAATACGAGCAGTACTTC
CASGGQEQYEQYF
>TRBV21-1|NA|NA|TRBJ2-2
TGTGCCAGCGGGACTCCGAACACCGGGGAGCTGTTTTTT
CASGTPNTGELFF
>TRBV11-3|NA|NA|TRBJ2-2
TGTGCCAGCAGCTTAGGTTGGCTATCCATTGGCTACACCGGGGAGCTGTTTTTT
CASSLGWLSIGYTGELFF
>TRBV28|NA|NA|TRBJ2-2
TGTGCCAGCAGTTTATATAGCAACACCGGGGAGCTGTTTTTT
CASSLYSNTGELFF
>TRBV29-1|TRBD2|NA|TRBJ2-1
TGCAGCGTTGAAGCAGGGCGCGGGAGTGGCGATGAGCAGTTCTTC
CSVEAGRGSGDEQFF
>TRBV4-3|NA|NA|TRBJ1-1
TGCGCCAGCAGCCAAGATTACAGGGTGTCGGCTTTCTTT
CASSQDYRVSAFF
>TRBV12-5|NA|once|TRBJ1-1
TGTGCTAGTGGTCCAGGGGTGTGGGGCACTGAAGCTTTCTTT
CASGPGVWGTEAFF
>TRBV27|NA|NA|TRBJ2-7
TGTGCCAGCAGTTACCAGAGCTCCTACGAGCAGTACTTC
CASSYQSSYEQYF
>TRBV7-9|TRBD1|medium-sized|TRBJ2-2
TGTGCCAGCAGCCTCCGGGACAGGGGGACCGGGGAGCTGTTTTTT
CASSLRDRGTGELFF
>TRBV5-6|TRBD1|NA|TRBJ2-1
TGTGCCAGCAGCCCGGGACAGTACAATGAGCAGTTCTTC
CASSPGQYNEQFF
>TRBV19|NA|NA|TRBJ1-6
TGTGCCAGTAGTATGGGACAAGTTTCACCCCTCCACTTT
CASSMGQVSPLHF
>TRBV9|NA|NA|TRBJ2-2
TGTGCCAGCAGCGTAGGGAAGCTCGGGGAGCTGTTTTTT
CASSVGKLGELFF
>TRBV7-2|NA|NA|TRBJ1-1
TGTGCCAGCAGCGTATACGGGGCTGGGACTGAAGCTTTCTTT
CASSVYGAGTEAFF
>TRBV11-2|TRBD1|few|TRBJ2-3
TGTGCCAGCAGCCCCGGGGACAGGGGATATGGTGATACGCAGTATTTT
CASSPGDRGYGDTQYF
>TRBV29-1|TRBD2|NA|TRBJ2-5
TGCAGCGTTGAAGTTTGGTCTAGCGGGGGAGAGACCCAGTACTTC
CSVEVWSSGGETQYF